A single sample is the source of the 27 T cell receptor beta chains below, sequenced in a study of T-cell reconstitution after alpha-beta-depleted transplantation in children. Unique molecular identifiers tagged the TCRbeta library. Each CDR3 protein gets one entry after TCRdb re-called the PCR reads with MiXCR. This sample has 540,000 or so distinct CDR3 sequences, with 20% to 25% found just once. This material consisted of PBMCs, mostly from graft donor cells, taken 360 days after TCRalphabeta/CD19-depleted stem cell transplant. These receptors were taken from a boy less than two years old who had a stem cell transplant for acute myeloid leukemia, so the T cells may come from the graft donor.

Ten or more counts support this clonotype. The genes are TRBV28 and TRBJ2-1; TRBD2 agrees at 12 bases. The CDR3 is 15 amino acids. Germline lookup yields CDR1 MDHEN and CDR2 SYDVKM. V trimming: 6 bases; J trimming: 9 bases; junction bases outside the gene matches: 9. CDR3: CASRSELLAGGEQFF. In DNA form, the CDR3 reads TGTGCCAGCAGAAGCGAACTACTAGCGGGGGGTGAGCAGTTCTTC.

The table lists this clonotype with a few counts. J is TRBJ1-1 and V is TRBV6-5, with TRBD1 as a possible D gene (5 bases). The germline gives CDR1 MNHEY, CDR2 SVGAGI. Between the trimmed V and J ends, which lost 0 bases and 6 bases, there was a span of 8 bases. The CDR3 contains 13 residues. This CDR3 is CASSYSGRAEAFF. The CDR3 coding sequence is TGTGCCAGCAGTTACTCGGGGCGCGCTGAAGCTTTCTTT.

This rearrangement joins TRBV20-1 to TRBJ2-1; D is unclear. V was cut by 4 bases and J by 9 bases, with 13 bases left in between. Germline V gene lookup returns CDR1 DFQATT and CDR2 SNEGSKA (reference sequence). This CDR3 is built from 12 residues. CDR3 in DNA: TGCAGTGCTACCTCGTCAGGCCGTGAGCAGTTCTTC. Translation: CSATSSGREQFF.

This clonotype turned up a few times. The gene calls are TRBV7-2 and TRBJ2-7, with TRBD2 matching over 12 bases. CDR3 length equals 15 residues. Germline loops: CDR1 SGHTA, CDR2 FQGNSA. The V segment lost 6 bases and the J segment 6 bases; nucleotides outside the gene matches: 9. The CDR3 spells CASSPPSGGALEQYF. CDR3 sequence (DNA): TGTGCCAGCAGTCCACCTAGCGGGGGGGCCCTCGAGCAGTACTTC.

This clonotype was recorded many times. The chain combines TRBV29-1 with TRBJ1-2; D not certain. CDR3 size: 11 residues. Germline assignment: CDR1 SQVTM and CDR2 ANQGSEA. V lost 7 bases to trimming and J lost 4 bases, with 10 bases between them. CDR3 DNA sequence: TGCAGCGCAGAACCAGTCTATGGCTACACCTTC. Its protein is CSAEPVYGYTF.

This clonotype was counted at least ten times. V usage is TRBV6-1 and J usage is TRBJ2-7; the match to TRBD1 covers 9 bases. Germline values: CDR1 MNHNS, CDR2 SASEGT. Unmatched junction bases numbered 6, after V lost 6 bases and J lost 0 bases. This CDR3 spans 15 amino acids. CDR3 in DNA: TGTGCCAGCAGACCGGGACAGGGCAGCTCCTACGAGCAGTACTTC. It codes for CASRPGQGSSYEQYF.

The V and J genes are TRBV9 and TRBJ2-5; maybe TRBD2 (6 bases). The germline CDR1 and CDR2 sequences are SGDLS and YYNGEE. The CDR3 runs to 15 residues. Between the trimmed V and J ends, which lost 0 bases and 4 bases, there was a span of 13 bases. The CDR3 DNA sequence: TGTGCCAGCAGCGTAGATCCCATCGGGGGAGAGACCCAGTACTTC. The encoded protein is CASSVDPIGGETQYF.

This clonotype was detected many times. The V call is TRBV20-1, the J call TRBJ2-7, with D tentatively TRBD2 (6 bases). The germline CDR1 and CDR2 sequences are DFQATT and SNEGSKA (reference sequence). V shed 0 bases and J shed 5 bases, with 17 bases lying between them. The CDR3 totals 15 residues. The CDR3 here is CSARDQTSHEDEQYF. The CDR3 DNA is TGCAGTGCTAGAGACCAGACTAGTCACGAGGACGAGCAGTACTTC.

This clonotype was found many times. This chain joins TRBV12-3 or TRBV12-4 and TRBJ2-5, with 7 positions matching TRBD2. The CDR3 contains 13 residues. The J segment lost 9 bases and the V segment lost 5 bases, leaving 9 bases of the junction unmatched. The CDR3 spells CASSLWLREAQYF. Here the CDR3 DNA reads TGTGCCAGCAGTCTATGGCTTCGGGAGGCCCAGTACTTC.

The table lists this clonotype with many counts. CDR3 in amino acids: CSALAVENYGYTF. CDR3 sequence (DNA): TGCAGTGCTCTAGCGGTAGAGAACTATGGCTACACCTTC. This chain uses TRBV20-1 with TRBJ1-2, with unresolved D. The V and J ends lost 5 bases and 2 bases respectively, with 12 bases between them. The CDR3 is 13 amino acids. Germline V gene sequence: CDR1 DFQATT, CDR2 SNEGSKA (reference sequence).

The CDR3 sequence is CASSVGRYTEAFF. CDR3 nucleotides: TGTGCCAGCAGCGTCGGGAGGTACACTGAAGCTTTCTTT. This chain uses TRBV14 with TRBJ1-1; the D is unclear. CDR3 length equals 13 residues. V lost 5 bases and J lost 3, with 10 bases in between. Germline values: CDR1 SGHDN, CDR2 FVKESK.

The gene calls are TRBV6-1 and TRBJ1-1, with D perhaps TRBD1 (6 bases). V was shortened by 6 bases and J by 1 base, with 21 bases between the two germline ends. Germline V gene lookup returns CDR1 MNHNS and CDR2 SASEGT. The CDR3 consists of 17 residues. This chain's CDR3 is CASRETYRVMRNTEAFF. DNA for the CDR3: TGTGCCAGCAGGGAAACCTACAGGGTGATGAGGAACACTGAAGCTTTCTTT.

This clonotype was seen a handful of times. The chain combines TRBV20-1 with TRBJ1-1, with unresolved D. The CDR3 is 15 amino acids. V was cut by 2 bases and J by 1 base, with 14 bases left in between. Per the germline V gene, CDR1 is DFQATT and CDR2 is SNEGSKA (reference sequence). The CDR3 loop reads CSARSPTTGNTEAFF. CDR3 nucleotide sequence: TGCAGTGCTAGATCTCCGACGACGGGGAACACTGAAGCTTTCTTT.

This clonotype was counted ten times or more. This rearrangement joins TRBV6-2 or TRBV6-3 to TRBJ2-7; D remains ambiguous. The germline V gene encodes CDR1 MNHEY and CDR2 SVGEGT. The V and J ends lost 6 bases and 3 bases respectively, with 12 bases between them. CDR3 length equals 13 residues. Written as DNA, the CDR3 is TGTGCCAGCAGAGAGCCGTCAGTCTACGAGCAGTACTTC. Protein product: CASREPSVYEQYF.

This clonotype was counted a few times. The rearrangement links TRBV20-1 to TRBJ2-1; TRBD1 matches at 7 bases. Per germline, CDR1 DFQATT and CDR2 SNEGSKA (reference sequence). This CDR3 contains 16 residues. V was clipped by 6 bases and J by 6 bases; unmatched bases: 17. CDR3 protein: CSAPEQGLSFANEQFF. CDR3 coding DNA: TGCAGTGCCCCAGAACAGGGGCTCTCCTTCGCCAATGAGCAGTTCTTC.

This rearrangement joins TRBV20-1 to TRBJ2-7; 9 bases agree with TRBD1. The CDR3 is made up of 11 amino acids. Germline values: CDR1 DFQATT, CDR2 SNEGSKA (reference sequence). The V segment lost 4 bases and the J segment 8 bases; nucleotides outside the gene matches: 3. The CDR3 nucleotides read TGCAGTGCTATGACAGGGGGGAAGCAGTACTTC. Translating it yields CSAMTGGKQYF.

The CDR3 coding sequence is TGCGCCAGCAGCTTGGCCGAATTTGGACAGACGTTTTCCGAGCAGCACGTC. Its protein is CASSLAEFGQTFSEQHV. The V and J genes are TRBV5-1 and TRBJ2-7, with D perhaps TRBD1 (6 bases). CDR1 and CDR2 (germline): SGHRS, YFSETQ. This CDR3 has 17 residues.

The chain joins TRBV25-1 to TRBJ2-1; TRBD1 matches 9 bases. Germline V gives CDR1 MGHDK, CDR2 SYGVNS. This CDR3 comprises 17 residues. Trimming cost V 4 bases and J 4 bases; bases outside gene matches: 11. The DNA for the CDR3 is TGTGCCAGCAGTGCCCACTTCCGGGACAGGGAGTACAATGAGCAGTTCTTC. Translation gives CASSAHFRDREYNEQFF.

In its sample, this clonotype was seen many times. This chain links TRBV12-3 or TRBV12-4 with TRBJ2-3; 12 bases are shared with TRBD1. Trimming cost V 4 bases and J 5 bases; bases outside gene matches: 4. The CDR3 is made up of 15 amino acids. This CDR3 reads CASSSGQGAIDTQYF. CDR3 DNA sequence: TGTGCCAGCAGTTCGGGACAGGGGGCTATAGATACGCAGTATTTT.

The CDR3: CASSLSGLSTDTQYF. The CDR3 DNA reads as TGCGCCAGCAGCCTCTCGGGTCTATCCACAGATACGCAGTATTTT. J is TRBJ2-3 and V is TRBV5-1; D not certain. The V and J ends lost 4 bases and 2 bases respectively, with 14 bases between them. CDR1 SGHRS and CDR2 YFSETQ come from the germline V gene. The length of the CDR3 is 15 residues.

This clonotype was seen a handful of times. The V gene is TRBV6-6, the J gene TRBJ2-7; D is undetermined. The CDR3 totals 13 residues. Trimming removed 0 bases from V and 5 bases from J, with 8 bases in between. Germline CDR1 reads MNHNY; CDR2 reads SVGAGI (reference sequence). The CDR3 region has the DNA TGTGCCAGCAGTTACTCGAAGGTCGACGAGCAGTACGTC. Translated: CASSYSKVDEQYV.

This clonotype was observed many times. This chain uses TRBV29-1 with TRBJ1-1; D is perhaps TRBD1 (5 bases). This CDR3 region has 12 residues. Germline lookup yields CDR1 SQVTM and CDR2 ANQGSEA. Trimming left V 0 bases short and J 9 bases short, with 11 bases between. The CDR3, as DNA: TGCAGCGTTGAAGAGGGGGGACGAAAAGCTTTCTTT. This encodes CSVEEGGRKAFF.

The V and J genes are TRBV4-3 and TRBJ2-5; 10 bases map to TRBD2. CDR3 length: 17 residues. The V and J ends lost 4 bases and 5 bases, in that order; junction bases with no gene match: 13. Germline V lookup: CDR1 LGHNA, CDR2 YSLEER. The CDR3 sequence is CASSLGRSGGAGETQYF. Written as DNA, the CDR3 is TGCGCCAGCAGCCTAGGAAGGAGCGGGGGGGCCGGGGAGACCCAGTACTTC.

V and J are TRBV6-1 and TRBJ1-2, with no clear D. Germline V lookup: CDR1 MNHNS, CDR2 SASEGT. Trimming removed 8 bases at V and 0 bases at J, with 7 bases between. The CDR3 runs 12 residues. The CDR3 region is CASLSPNYGYTF. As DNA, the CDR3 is TGTGCCAGCCTAAGTCCTAACTATGGCTACACCTTC.

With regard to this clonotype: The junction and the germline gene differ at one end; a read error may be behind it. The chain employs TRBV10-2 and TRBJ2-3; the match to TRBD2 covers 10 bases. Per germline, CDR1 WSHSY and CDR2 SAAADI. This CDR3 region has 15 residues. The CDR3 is CASTERGGVGDTQYF. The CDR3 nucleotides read TGCGCCAGCACTGAGCGGGGGGGCGTAGGAGATACGCAGTATTTT.

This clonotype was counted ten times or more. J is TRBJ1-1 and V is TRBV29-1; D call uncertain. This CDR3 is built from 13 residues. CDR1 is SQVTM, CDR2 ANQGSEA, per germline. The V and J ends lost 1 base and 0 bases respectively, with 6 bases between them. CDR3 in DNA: TGCAGCGTTGAAGGGCGAATGAACACTGAAGCTTTCTTT. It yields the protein CSVEGRMNTEAFF.

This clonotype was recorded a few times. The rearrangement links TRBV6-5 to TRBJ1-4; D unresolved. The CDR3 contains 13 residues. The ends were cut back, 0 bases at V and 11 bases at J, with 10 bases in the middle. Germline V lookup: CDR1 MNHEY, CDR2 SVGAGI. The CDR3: CASSYSGGRKLFF. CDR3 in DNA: TGTGCCAGCAGTTACTCGGGCGGGCGGAAACTGTTTTTT.